This record covers a single TCR beta chain. The antigen is unknown. This sample stems from a study of T-cell memory formation after mild COVID-19. About the research overall: Each donor largely had its own TCR clusters.

Whole-study results and caveats: CD4+ contracting clones were found mainly in CM and EM, and CD8+ ones in EMRA. From day 15 to 85, contracting clones were balanced between CD4 and CD8, whereas later expanders leaned toward CD4+. Cross-reactive memory apparently joined, as some responding clones appeared in pre-infection memory.

From the 5' RACE reads, TCRdb called clonotypes with MiXCR, one entry per CDR3 protein. The sample lists fewer than 350,000 distinct CDR3 sequences; 15% to 20% were seen once. What was sequenced was PBMCs or a T cell subset sorted from them (not recorded which). The origin of this receptor is a man younger than 35 who had mild COVID-19 (a few samples of this study predate the infection). Cell type and time point are not known.

The CDR3 DNA reads TGTGCCAGCAGCTCGACAAAATACTCTGGAAACACCATATATTTT. It translates to CASSSTKYSGNTIYF. The V gene is TRBV9, the J gene TRBJ1-3; no clear D gene. The CDR3 has 15 amino acids. CDR1 is SGDLS, CDR2 YYNGEE, per germline. The germline V and J ends were trimmed by 4 bases and 0 bases, with 11 bases remaining between them.